This T cell receptor (beta chain) comes out of a study of response to subunit inactivated influenza vaccine. CDR3 length equals 14 residues. Germline V gives CDR1 DFQATT, CDR2 SNEGSKA (reference sequence). Trimming stripped 6 bases from V and 4 bases from J, with 19 bases between. MiXCR was run by TCRdb on the RT-PCR reads, yielding one entry per CDR3 protein. The sample carries roughly 670,000 distinct CDR3 sequences, approximately 15% recorded once. This clonotype was counted a few times. Its antigen is currently unknown. Study-wide findings and caveats: Only a handful of new T cells, the authors suggested, are recruited with each seasonal influenza vaccination.

The chain links TRBV20-1 to TRBJ2-7, with a tentative D call TRBD1 (6 bases). Sequencing was performed on PBMCs from blood, taken 14 to 15 days before vaccination. The TCR sequence derives from a man between 50 and 59 years old who received an inactivated influenza vaccine. As DNA, the CDR3 is TGCAGTGCCGGTAATACGGGACACAGTTACGAGCAGTACTTC. Its translation is CSAGNTGHSYEQYF.